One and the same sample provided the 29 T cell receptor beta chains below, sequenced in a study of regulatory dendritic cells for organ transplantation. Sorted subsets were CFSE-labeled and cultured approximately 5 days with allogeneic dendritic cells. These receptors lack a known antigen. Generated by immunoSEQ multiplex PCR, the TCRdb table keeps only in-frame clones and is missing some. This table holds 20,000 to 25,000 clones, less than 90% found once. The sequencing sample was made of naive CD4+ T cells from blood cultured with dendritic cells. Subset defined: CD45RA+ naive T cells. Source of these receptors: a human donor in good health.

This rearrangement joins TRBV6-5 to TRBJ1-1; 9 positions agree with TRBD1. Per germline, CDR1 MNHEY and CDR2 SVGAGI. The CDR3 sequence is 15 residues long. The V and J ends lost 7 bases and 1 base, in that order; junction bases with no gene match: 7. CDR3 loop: CASKQGAKWNTEAFF. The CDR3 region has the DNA TGTGCCAGCAAACAGGGGGCAAAGTGGAACACTGAAGCTTTCTTT.

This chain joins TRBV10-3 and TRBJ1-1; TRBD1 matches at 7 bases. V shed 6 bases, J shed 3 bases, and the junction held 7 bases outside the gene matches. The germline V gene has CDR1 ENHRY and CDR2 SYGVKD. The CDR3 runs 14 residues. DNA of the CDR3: TGTGCCATCAGGCAGGGGGAAAGGGACACTGAAGCTTTCTTT. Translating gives CAIRQGERDTEAFF.

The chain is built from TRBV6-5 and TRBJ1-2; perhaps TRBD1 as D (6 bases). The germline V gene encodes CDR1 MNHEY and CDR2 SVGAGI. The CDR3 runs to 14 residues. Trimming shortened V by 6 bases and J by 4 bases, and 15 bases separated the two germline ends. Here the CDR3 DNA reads TGTGCCAGCAGACAACGAGGAGGGGGCTATGGCTACACCTTC. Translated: CASRQRGGGYGYTF.

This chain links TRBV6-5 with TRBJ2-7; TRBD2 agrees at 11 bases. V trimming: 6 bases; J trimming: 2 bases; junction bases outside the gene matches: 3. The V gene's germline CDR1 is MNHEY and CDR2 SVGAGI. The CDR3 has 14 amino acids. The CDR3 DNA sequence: TGTGCCAGCAGCATACTAGCGGGGGCCTACGAGCAGTACTTC. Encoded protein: CASSILAGAYEQYF.

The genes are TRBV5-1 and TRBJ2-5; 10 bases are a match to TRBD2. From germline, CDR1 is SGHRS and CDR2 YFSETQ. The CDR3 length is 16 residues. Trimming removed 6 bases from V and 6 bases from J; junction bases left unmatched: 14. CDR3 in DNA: TGCGCCAGCACGCCCAGTGGACTAGCGGCCCGGAAGACCCAGTACTTC. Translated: CASTPSGLAARKTQYF.

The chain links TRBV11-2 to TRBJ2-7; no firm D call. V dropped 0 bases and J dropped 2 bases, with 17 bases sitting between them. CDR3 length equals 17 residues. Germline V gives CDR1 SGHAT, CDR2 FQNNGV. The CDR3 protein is CASSLDSVGFITYEQYF. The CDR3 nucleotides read TGTGCCAGCAGCTTAGATTCCGTGGGTTTCATCACCTACGAGCAGTACTTC.

The CDR3 spells CAIADGRADTQYF. In DNA, the CDR3 is TGTGCCATAGCCGACGGGAGGGCCGATACGCAGTATTTT. The genes are TRBV30 and TRBJ2-3, with TRBD2 matching over 8 bases. Germline V lookup: CDR1 GTSNPN, CDR2 SVGIG (reference sequence). Trimming at V came to 8 bases and at J to 6 bases, leaving 10 bases not matched to a gene. The CDR3 is 13 residues long. The whole variable domain, remainder taken from reference TRBV30 and TRBJ2-3, is SQTIHQWPATLVQPVGSPLSLECTVEGTSNPNLYWYRQAAGRGLQLLFYSVGIGQISSEVPQNLSASRPQDRQFILSSKKLLLSDSGFYLCAIADGRADTQYFGPGTRLTVL.

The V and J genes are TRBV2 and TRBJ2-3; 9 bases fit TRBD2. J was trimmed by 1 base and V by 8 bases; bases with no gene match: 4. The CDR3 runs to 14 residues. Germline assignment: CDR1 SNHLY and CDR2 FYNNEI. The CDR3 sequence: CASLWTSGTDTQYF. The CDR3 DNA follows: TGTGCCAGCCTTTGGACTAGCGGCACAGATACGCAGTATTTT.

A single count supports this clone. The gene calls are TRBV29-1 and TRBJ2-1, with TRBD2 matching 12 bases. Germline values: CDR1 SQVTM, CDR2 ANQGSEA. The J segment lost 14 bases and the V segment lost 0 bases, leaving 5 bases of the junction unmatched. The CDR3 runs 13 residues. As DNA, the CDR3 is TGCAGCGTTGAAGATTCCCCTAGCGGGAGGGAGTTCTTC. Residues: CSVEDSPSGREFF.

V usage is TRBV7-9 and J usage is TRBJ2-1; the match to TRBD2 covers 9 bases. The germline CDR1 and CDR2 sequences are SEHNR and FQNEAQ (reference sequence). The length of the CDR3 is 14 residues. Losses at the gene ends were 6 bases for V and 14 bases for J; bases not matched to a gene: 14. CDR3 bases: TGTGCCAGCAGTTTCGGCGGGGCGGGAGGGCCTGAGTTCTTC. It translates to CASSFGGAGGPEFF.

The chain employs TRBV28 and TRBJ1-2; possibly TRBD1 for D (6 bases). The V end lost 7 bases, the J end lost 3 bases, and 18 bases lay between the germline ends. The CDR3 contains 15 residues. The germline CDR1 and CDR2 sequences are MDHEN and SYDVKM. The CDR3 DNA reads TGTGCCAGCAATTCCCCGGGGGCGCGAGACTATGGCTACACCTTC. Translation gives CASNSPGARDYGYTF.

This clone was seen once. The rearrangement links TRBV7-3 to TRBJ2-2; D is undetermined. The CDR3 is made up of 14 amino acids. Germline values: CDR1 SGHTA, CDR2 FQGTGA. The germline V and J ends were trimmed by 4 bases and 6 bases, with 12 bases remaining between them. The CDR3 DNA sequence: TGTGCCAGCAGCTCTCCGCCCGGGCCCGGGGAGCTGTTTTTT. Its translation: CASSSPPGPGELFF. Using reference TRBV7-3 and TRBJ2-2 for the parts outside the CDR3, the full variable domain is GAGVSQTPSNKVTEKGKYVELRCDPISGHTALYWYRQSLGQGPEFLIYFQGTGAADDSGLPNDRFFAVRPEGSVSTLKIQRTERGDSAVYLCASSSPPGPGELFFGEGSRLTVL.

CDR3 sequence reads: CASSERNRGLGEQYF. The CDR3 region has the DNA TGTGCCAGCAGTGAAAGAAACAGGGGGCTAGGGGAGCAGTACTTC. V usage is TRBV6-1 and J usage is TRBJ2-7, with 9 bases that match TRBD1. Germline-derived CDR1 and CDR2 are MNHNS and SASEGT. This CDR3 spans 15 amino acids. Trimming at V came to 2 bases and at J to 7 bases, leaving 9 bases not matched to a gene.

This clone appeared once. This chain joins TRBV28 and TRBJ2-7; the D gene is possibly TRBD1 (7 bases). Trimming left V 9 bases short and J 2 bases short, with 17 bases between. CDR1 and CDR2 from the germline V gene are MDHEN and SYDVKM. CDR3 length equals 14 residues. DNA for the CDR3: TGTGCCAGTCTATCAGGGGGGCGGACCTACGAGCAGTACTTC. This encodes CASLSGGRTYEQYF. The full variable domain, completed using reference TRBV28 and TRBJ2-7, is DVKVTQSSRYLVKRTGEKVFLECVQDMDHENMFWYRQDPGLGLRLIYFSYDVKMKEKGDIPEGYSVSREKKERFSLILESASTNQTSMYLCASLSGGRTYEQYFGPGTRLTVT.

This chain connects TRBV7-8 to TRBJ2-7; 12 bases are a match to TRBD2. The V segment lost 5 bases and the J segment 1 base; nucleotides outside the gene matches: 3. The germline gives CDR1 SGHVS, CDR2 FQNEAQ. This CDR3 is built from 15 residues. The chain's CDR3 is CASSRLAGESYEQYF. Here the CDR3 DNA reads TGTGCCAGCAGCCGACTAGCGGGGGAATCCTACGAGCAGTACTTC.

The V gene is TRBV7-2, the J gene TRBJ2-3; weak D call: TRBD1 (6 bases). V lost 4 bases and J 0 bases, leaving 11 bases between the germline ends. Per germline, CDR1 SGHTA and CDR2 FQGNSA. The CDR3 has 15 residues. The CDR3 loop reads CASSSPTGSTDTQYF. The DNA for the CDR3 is TGTGCCAGCAGCTCGCCAACAGGGAGCACAGATACGCAGTATTTT.

In DNA form, the CDR3 reads TGTGCCAGCAGCCAAGCGCCCGGGACTAGCGGGAGGTCGGGGTACGAGCAGTACTTC. Encoded protein: CASSQAPGTSGRSGYEQYF. The chain joins TRBV4-2 to TRBJ2-7; TRBD2 matches at 15 bases. CDR3 size: 19 residues. Germline CDR1 is LGHNA and CDR2 is YNFKEQ. The J segment lost 4 bases and the V segment lost 1 base, leaving 11 bases of the junction unmatched.

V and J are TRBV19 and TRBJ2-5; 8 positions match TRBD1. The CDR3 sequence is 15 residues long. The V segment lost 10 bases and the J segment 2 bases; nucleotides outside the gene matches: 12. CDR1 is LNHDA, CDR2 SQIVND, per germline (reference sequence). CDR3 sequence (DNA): TGTGCCACCCGACCAGCAGGGGGCCAACAAGAGACCCAGTACTTC. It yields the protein CATRPAGGQQETQYF. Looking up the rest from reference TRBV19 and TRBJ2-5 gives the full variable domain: DGGITQSPKYLFRKEGQNVTLSCEQNLNHDAMYWYRQDPGQGLRLIYYSQIVNDFQKGDIAEGYSVSREKKESFPLTVTSAQKNPTAFYLCATRPAGGQQETQYFGPGTRLLVL.

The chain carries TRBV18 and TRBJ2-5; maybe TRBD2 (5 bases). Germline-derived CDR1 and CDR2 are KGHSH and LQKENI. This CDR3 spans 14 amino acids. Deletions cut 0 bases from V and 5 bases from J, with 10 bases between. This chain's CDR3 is CASSPPTNSETQYF. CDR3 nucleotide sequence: TGTGCCAGCTCACCACCGACTAATTCCGAGACCCAGTACTTC. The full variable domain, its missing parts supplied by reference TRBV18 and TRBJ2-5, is NAGVMQNPRHLVRRRGQEARLRCSPMKGHSHVYWYRQLPEEGLKFMVYLQKENIIDESGMPKERFSAEFPKEGPSILRIQQVVRGDSAAYFCASSPPTNSETQYFGPGTRLLVL.

CDR3 region: CAWSQHSGHGYTF. The CDR3, as DNA: TGTGCCTGGAGTCAACACAGTGGGCATGGCTACACCTTC. This rearrangement joins TRBV30 to TRBJ1-2; no clear D. The CDR3 contains 13 residues. The V end lost 2 bases, the J end lost 6 bases, and 13 bases lay between the germline ends. Germline CDR1 GTSNPN, CDR2 SVGIG (reference sequence).

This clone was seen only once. CDR3 protein: CASSLGFASNEFF. CDR3 sequence (DNA): TGCGCCAGCAGCTTGGGGTTCGCTAGCAATGAGTTCTTC. The chain combines TRBV5-1 with TRBJ2-1; D is possibly TRBD2 (5 bases). V shed 0 bases and J shed 14 bases, with 15 bases lying between them. The V gene's germline CDR1 is SGHRS and CDR2 YFSETQ. The CDR3 runs to 13 residues.

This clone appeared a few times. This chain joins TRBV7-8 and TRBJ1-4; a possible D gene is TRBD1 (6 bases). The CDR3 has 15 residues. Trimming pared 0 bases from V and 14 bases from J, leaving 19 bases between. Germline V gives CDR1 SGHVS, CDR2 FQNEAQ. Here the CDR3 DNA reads TGTGCCAGCAGCTTAGCGCTACAGGGACAAGGGCGGCTGTTTTTT. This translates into CASSLALQGQGRLFF. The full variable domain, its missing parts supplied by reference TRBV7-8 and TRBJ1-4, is GAGVSQSPRYKVAKRGQDVALRCDPISGHVSLFWYQQALGQGPEFLTYFQNEAQLDKSGLPSDRFFAERPEGSVSTLKIQRTQQEDSAVYLCASSLALQGQGRLFFGSGTQLSVL.

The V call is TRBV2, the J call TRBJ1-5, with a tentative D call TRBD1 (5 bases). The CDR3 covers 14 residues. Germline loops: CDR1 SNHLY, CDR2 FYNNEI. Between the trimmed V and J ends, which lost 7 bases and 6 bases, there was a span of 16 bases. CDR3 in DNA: TGTGCCAGCACTTCGGGGGGGGTGGCTCAGCCCCAGCATTTT. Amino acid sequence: CASTSGGVAQPQHF.

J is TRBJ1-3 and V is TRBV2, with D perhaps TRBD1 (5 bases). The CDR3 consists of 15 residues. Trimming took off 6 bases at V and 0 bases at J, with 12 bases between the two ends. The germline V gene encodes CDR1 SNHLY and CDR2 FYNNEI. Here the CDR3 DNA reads TGTGCCAGCAGCAGGGACTTTAGCTCTGGAAACACCATATATTTT. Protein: CASSRDFSSGNTIYF. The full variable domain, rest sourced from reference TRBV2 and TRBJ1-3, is EPEVTQTPSHQVTQMGQEVILRCVPISNHLYFYWYRQILGQKVEFLVSFYNNEISEKSEIFDDQFSVERPDGSNFTLKIRSTKLEDSAMYFCASSRDFSSGNTIYFGEGSWLTVV.

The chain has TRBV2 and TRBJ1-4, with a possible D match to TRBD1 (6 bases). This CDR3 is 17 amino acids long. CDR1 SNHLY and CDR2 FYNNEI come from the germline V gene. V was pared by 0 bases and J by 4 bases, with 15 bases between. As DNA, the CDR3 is TGTGCCAGCAGTGAAGCTCTTGGTGAGGGGGTTAATGAAAAACTGTTTTTT. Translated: CASSEALGEGVNEKLFF.

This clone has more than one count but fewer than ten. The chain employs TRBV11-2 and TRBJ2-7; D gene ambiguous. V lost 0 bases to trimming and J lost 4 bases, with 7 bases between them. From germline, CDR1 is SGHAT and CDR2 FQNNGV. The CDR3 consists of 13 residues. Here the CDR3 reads CASSLDPGYEQYF. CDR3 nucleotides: TGTGCCAGCAGCTTAGACCCCGGGTACGAGCAGTACTTC.

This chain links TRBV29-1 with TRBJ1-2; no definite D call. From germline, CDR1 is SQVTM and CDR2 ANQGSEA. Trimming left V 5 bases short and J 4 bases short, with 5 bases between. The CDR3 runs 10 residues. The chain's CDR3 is CSVRVYGYTF. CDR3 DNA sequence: TGCAGCGTTCGAGTCTATGGCTACACCTTC. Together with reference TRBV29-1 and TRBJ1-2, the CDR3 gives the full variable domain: SAVISQKPSRDICQRGTSLTIQCQVDSQVTMMFWYRQQPGQSLTLIATANQGSEATYESGFVIDKFPISRPNLTFSTLTVSNMSPEDSSIYLCSVRVYGYTFGSGTRLTVV.

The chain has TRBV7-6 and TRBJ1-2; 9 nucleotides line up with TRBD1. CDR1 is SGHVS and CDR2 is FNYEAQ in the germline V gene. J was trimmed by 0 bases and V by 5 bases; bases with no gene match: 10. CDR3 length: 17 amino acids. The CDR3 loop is CASSPQTGGYSNYGYTF. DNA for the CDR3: TGTGCCAGCAGCCCCCAGACAGGGGGTTATTCTAACTATGGCTACACCTTC.

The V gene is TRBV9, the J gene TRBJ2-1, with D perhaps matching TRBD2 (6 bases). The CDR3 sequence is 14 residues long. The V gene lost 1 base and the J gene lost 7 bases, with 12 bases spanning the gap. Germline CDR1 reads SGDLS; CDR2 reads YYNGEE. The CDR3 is CASSVFASENEQFF. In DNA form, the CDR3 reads TGTGCCAGCAGCGTATTTGCTAGCGAGAATGAGCAGTTCTTC.